Following are 32 T cell receptor beta chains from one sample sequenced in a study of vaccination and CD4 T cells after COVID-19. Sample time point: late sampling 161 to 241 days after vaccination in three convalescent patients. Sample treatment: roughly ten-day PBMC culture with coronavirus spike peptide pools or control peptides (ViraFEST assay). These TCRs are of unknown antigen specificity. Oncomine TCR Beta short-read sequencing was applied to DNA from cultured CD4+ T cells. MiXCR, run by TCRdb on the PCR reads, gives a single entry per CDR3 protein. There are fewer than 20,000 distinct CDR3 sequences in the sample; 44% occur only once, and roughly 16% lies in the top ten. Sequencing was performed on CD4+ T cells from blood, cultured in vitro, taken about 7 months after SARS-CoV-2 vaccination. The receptors come from a human donor who had recovered from COVID-19.

The chain employs TRBV12-3 or TRBV12-4 and TRBJ2-2; D possibly corresponds to TRBD2 (5 bases). The V and J ends lost 8 bases and 1 base respectively, with 11 bases between them. This CDR3 contains 14 residues. The CDR3 DNA reads as TGTGCCAGCGTAGCCGGGATGAACACCGGGGAGCTGTTTTTT. Encoded protein: CASVAGMNTGELFF.

The chain recombines TRBV7-9 with TRBJ2-2; 11 nucleotides agree with TRBD2. Germline values: CDR1 SEHNR, CDR2 FQNEAQ (reference sequence). V was pared by 3 bases and J by 6 bases, with 3 bases of the junction left unmatched. The CDR3 is 15 amino acids. The CDR3 spells CASSFSGRAPGELFF. As DNA, the CDR3 is TGTGCCAGCAGCTTTAGCGGGAGGGCCCCCGGGGAGCTGTTTTTT.

The J gene is TRBJ2-3, the V gene TRBV6-1, with 12 bases that match TRBD2. V trimming: 6 bases; J trimming: 1 base; junction bases outside the gene matches: 11. The V gene's germline CDR1 is MNHNS and CDR2 SASEGT. The CDR3 consists of 18 residues. CDR3 DNA sequence: TGTGCCAGCAGGACACTAGCGGGAGGTGGTTCGGGCACAGATACGCAGTATTTT. This sequence encodes CASRTLAGGGSGTDTQYF.

This chain links TRBV11-2 with TRBJ2-7; D not certain. The V gene's germline CDR1 is SGHAT and CDR2 FQNNGV. The V and J ends lost 5 bases and 4 bases respectively, with 15 bases between them. This CDR3 spans 14 amino acids. The CDR3 spells CASSSRPPAYEQYF. CDR3 sequence (DNA): TGTGCCAGCAGCAGCCGACCCCCGGCATACGAGCAGTACTTC.

The J gene is TRBJ2-7, the V gene TRBV27; D is ambiguous. Trimming pared 4 bases from V and 1 base from J, leaving 14 bases between. This CDR3 spans 15 amino acids. Per the germline V gene, CDR1 is MNHEY and CDR2 is SMNVEV (reference sequence). The CDR3 is CASSYLPGGSYEQYF. CDR3 coding DNA: TGTGCCAGCAGTTATCTGCCTGGCGGTTCCTACGAGCAGTACTTC.

The rearrangement uses TRBV29-1 and TRBJ2-3; TRBD2 matches 8 bases. This CDR3 has 14 amino acids. CDR1 SQVTM and CDR2 ANQGSEA come from the germline V gene. The V segment lost 8 bases and the J segment 4 bases; nucleotides outside the gene matches: 11. The CDR3 is CSSERGGRSDTQYF. CDR3 sequence (DNA): TGCAGCTCAGAACGGGGGGGCCGTTCAGATACGCAGTATTTT.

J is TRBJ1-1 and V is TRBV4-2; weak D call: TRBD1 (6 bases). The germline gives CDR1 LGHNA, CDR2 YNFKEQ. Deletions cut 0 bases from V and 8 bases from J, with 13 bases between. The CDR3 has 14 amino acids. The CDR3 region has the DNA TGTGCCAGCAGCCAAGATTTACAGGGCGGCGAAGCTTTCTTT. This sequence encodes CASSQDLQGGEAFF.

The chain is built from TRBV24-1 and TRBJ1-5; possibly TRBD1 for D (5 bases). Trimming left V 8 bases short and J 0 bases short, with 13 bases between. The CDR3 runs to 15 residues. In germline, CDR1 is KGHDR, CDR2 SFDVKD. The CDR3 nucleotides are TGTGCCACCAATGACAGTCGGGTTAGCAATCAGCCCCAGCATTTT. Its translation: CATNDSRVSNQPQHF.

In its sample, this clonotype was seen a few times. This chain connects TRBV11-2 to TRBJ1-6; D is undetermined. The CDR3 is 14 residues long. The germline V gene encodes CDR1 SGHAT and CDR2 FQNNGV. V lost 3 bases and J lost 7, with 10 bases in between. CDR3 nucleotides: TGTGCCAGCAGCTTTCGAGGAAGGAATTCACCCCTCCACTTT. Translated: CASSFRGRNSPLHF.

This chain connects TRBV20-1 to TRBJ1-4; D is uncertain. Trimming left V 5 bases short and J 7 bases short, with 14 bases between. There are 13 residues in the CDR3. The germline V gene encodes CDR1 DFQATT and CDR2 SNEGSKA (reference sequence). Here the CDR3 DNA reads TGCAGTGCTCAGGAGGGCTTTGCTGAAAAACTGTTTTTT. Translated: CSAQEGFAEKLFF.

This clonotype is labeled medium-sized. The chain couples TRBV6-1 to TRBJ2-2; tentatively, D is TRBD2 (5 bases). Germline V gene sequence: CDR1 MNHNS, CDR2 SASEGT. This CDR3 has 16 residues. V lost 0 bases and J 5 bases, leaving 13 bases between the germline ends. The CDR3 DNA reads TGTGCCAGCAGTGAAGCTTCCTACCCGGGGACCGGGGAGCTGTTTTTT. Translation: CASSEASYPGTGELFF.

This sequence joins TRBV20-1 and TRBJ2-5; 11 bases align to TRBD2. The CDR3 is made up of 16 amino acids. Germline V gene data show CDR1 as DFQATT and CDR2 as SNEGSKA (reference sequence). Germline trimming cut 1 base from V and 5 bases from J; bases unmatched to any gene: 9. The CDR3 DNA sequence: TGCAGTGCTAGAGTTACTAGCGGGGGCCCCAGGGAGACCCAGTACTTC. Its protein product is CSARVTSGGPRETQYF.

This clonotype was detected only a few times. The rearrangement joins TRBV7-8 to TRBJ1-1; TRBD1 agrees at 8 bases. The V gene's germline CDR1 is SGHVS and CDR2 FQNEAQ. Trimming at V came to 3 bases and at J to 1 base, leaving 1 base not matched to a gene. CDR3 length: 14 residues. The CDR3 bases are TGTGCCAGCAGCTTCGGACAGGGGAACACTGAAGCTTTCTTT. It encodes CASSFGQGNTEAFF.

This chain joins TRBV7-6 and TRBJ1-5; tentative D call: TRBD1 (5 bases). Germline CDR1 reads SGHVS; CDR2 reads FNYEAQ. This CDR3 is built from 13 residues. Trimming cost V 1 base and J 5 bases, with 6 bases left between them. CDR3 nucleotides: TGTGCCAGCAGCTTAGGGGGGTATCAGCCCCAGCATTTT. Translation: CASSLGGYQPQHF.

This clonotype was found a few times. J is TRBJ1-5 and V is TRBV20-1; 7 nucleotides agree with TRBD1. This CDR3 is built from 15 residues. Germline V gene lookup returns CDR1 DFQATT and CDR2 SNEGSKA (reference sequence). Losses at the gene ends were 5 bases for V and 6 bases for J; bases not matched to a gene: 13. Here the CDR3 reads CSAQRGSTGAQPQHF. CDR3 DNA sequence: TGCAGTGCTCAACGAGGGTCAACAGGGGCTCAGCCCCAGCATTTT.

This chain links TRBV20-1 with TRBJ2-1; TRBD2 matches 13 bases. This CDR3 region has 14 residues. J was trimmed by 14 bases and V by 0 bases; bases with no gene match: 7. Per germline, CDR1 DFQATT and CDR2 SNEGSKA (reference sequence). CDR3 in DNA: TGCAGTGCTAGAGAAAAGGGACTAGCGGGAACCGAGTTCTTC. Its translation: CSAREKGLAGTEFF.

The chain combines TRBV28 with TRBJ2-2; 8 positions agree with TRBD1. In germline, CDR1 is MDHEN, CDR2 SYDVKM. The CDR3 runs to 16 residues. V lost 6 bases to trimming and J lost 1 base; unmatched junction nucleotides: 7. CDR3 coding DNA: TGTGCCAGCAGCCCAGGGGGCAGGGAGAACACCGGGGAGCTGTTTTTT. The encoded protein is CASSPGGRENTGELFF.

The chain combines TRBV4-2 with TRBJ1-2; tentatively, D is TRBD1 (5 bases). Germline-derived CDR1 and CDR2 are LGHNA and YNFKEQ. The V end was cut by 4 bases, the J end by 0 bases, with 9 bases between. The CDR3 extends over 14 amino acids. CDR3 DNA: TGTGCCAGCAGCCGGGACCTAGCTAACTATGGCTACACCTTC. It specifies CASSRDLANYGYTF.

The J gene is TRBJ2-3, the V gene TRBV20-1, with 8 bases matching TRBD1. Per germline, CDR1 DFQATT and CDR2 SNEGSKA (reference sequence). CDR3 length equals 13 residues. V trimming: 6 bases; J trimming: 1 base; junction bases outside the gene matches: 3. The CDR3 protein is CSATDRGTDTQYF. DNA for the CDR3: TGCAGTGCAACGGACAGGGGCACAGATACGCAGTATTTT.

The V gene is TRBV2, the J gene TRBJ1-2, with 8 bases matching TRBD1. With 4 bases clipped from V and 8 bases from J, the junction kept 9 bases outside the gene matches. Germline lookup yields CDR1 SNHLY and CDR2 FYNNEI. The CDR3 has 14 residues. The CDR3 sequence is CASSGDRTGFGYTF. The CDR3 DNA is TGTGCCAGCAGTGGTGATCGGACAGGGTTCGGCTACACCTTC. Drawing the rest from reference TRBV2 and TRBJ1-2, the complete variable domain is EPEVTQTPSHQVTQMGQEVILRCVPISNHLYFYWYRQILGQKVEFLVSFYNNEISEKSEIFDDQFSVERPDGSNFTLKIRSTKLEDSAMYFCASSGDRTGFGYTFGSGTRLTVV.

The rearrangement uses TRBV10-3 and TRBJ2-3; either TRBD1 or TRBD2 may fit D (5 bases each). V lost 0 bases to trimming and J lost 1 base, with 5 bases between them. The CDR3 is made up of 14 amino acids. Germline loops: CDR1 ENHRY, CDR2 SYGVKD. The CDR3 DNA sequence: TGTGCCATCAGTGAGTCGGGGGGCACAGATACGCAGTATTTT. Residues: CAISESGGTDTQYF.

V usage is TRBV21-1 and J usage is TRBJ1-6. TRBV21-1 is a documented pseudogene. The CDR3 totals 15 residues. In nucleotides, the CDR3 is TGTGCCAGCAGCAAAGACACCTGGGGTAATTCACCCCTCCACTTT. It encodes CASSKDTWGNSPLHF.

This chain connects TRBV20-1 to TRBJ2-7; TRBD2 aligns across 7 bases. The J segment lost 2 bases and the V segment lost 3 bases, leaving 4 bases of the junction unmatched. Germline V gives CDR1 DFQATT, CDR2 SNEGSKA (reference sequence). The CDR3 runs 13 residues. The CDR3 nucleotides read TGCAGTGCTAGGATGCGGGAGCCCTACGAGCAGTACTTC. It specifies CSARMREPYEQYF.

The chain links TRBV7-9 to TRBJ1-1; possible D gene TRBD1, 6 bases. Trimming stripped 5 bases from V and 5 bases from J, with 18 bases between. CDR3 length: 15 residues. Germline CDR1 SEHNR, CDR2 FQNEAQ (reference sequence). The CDR3 protein is CASSPRQAWRTEAFF. For the CDR3, the DNA is TGTGCCAGCAGCCCTCGACAGGCCTGGAGGACTGAAGCTTTCTTT. The full variable domain, with the rest looked up from reference TRBV7-9 and TRBJ1-1, is DTGVSQNPRHKITKRGQNVTFRCDPISEHNRLYWYRQTLGQGPEFLTYFQNEAQLEKSRLLSDRFSAERPKGSFSTLEIQRTEQGDSAMYLCASSPRQAWRTEAFFGQGTRLTVV.

The chain uses TRBV6-1 and TRBJ1-2; D unresolved. The V gene lost 1 base and the J gene lost 6 bases, with 12 bases spanning the gap. The CDR3 is 14 amino acids. The germline gives CDR1 MNHNS, CDR2 SASEGT. The CDR3 DNA reads TGTGCCAGCAGTGAAGGAGTCCCATACGATGGCTACACCTTC. Protein: CASSEGVPYDGYTF.

The chain links TRBV20-1 to TRBJ1-6; D ambiguous. Germline V gene lookup returns CDR1 DFQATT and CDR2 SNEGSKA (reference sequence). The V and J ends lost 7 bases and 9 bases respectively, with 19 bases between them. The CDR3 extends over 14 amino acids. The CDR3 region has the DNA TGCAGTGTAAGGAAGGACTCAGCGGGTTCACCCCTCCACTTT. Residues: CSVRKDSAGSPLHF.

V gene TRBV7-6 combines with J gene TRBJ2-5; D may be TRBD1 (5 bases). Trimming cost V 7 bases and J 5 bases, with 11 bases left between them. CDR3 length: 12 residues. Germline CDR1 is SGHVS and CDR2 is FNYEAQ. The CDR3 here is CASTGPRETQYF. As DNA, the CDR3 is TGTGCCAGCACAGGGCCGCGCGAGACCCAGTACTTC.

This sequence joins TRBV20-1 and TRBJ1-5, with a weak D call TRBD1 (5 bases). Trimming stripped 5 bases from V and 4 bases from J, with 24 bases between. Germline V lookup: CDR1 DFQATT, CDR2 SNEGSKA (reference sequence). This CDR3 spans 17 amino acids. The DNA of the CDR3 is TGCAGTGCTGGAGGGGCGGGTCTGGGCTCTCGGAATCAGCCCCAGCATTTT. Translated: CSAGGAGLGSRNQPQHF.

The J gene is TRBJ2-1, the V gene TRBV27; 11 bases are shared with TRBD2. CDR1 and CDR2 (germline): MNHEY, SMNVEV (reference sequence). Trimming removed 4 bases from V and 4 bases from J; junction bases left unmatched: 6. This CDR3 is 16 amino acids long. For the CDR3, the DNA is TGTGCCAGCAGTTGGAGGGGGACTAGCGGATACAATGAGCAGTTCTTC. It translates to CASSWRGTSGYNEQFF.

The chain carries TRBV7-2 and TRBJ1-5, with a possible D match to TRBD1 (6 bases). This CDR3 comprises 13 residues. Trimming shortened V by 5 bases and J by 5 bases, and 10 bases separated the two germline ends. CDR1 SGHTA and CDR2 FQGNSA come from the germline V gene. CDR3 loop: CASSQGQYQPQHF. The CDR3 DNA reads TGTGCCAGCAGCCAAGGACAGTATCAGCCCCAGCATTTT.

The gene calls are TRBV7-2 and TRBJ2-7; D is unclear. The CDR3 extends over 11 amino acids. CDR1 SGHTA and CDR2 FQGNSA come from the germline V gene. V lost 1 base and J 3 bases, leaving 1 base between the germline ends. The CDR3, as DNA: TGTGCCAGCAGCTTAGTCTACGAGCAGTACTTC. Translating gives CASSLVYEQYF.

This clonotype was picked up a small number of times. This rearrangement joins TRBV19 to TRBJ1-2; D is perhaps TRBD1 (5 bases). There are 14 residues in the CDR3. The germline V and J ends were trimmed by 2 bases and 2 bases, with 9 bases remaining between them. The germline V gene has CDR1 LNHDA and CDR2 SQIVND (reference sequence). The CDR3 spells CASSIRDGNYGYTF. The CDR3 region has the DNA TGTGCCAGTAGTATACGGGACGGAAACTATGGCTACACCTTC.